This T cell receptor (beta chain) comes out of a study of blood T cell repertoires in COVID-19. Study information: Specimens from acute and convalescent COVID-19 originated in the United States, Italy and Spain. Sample material is recorded as cDNA or gDNA derived from T cells, B-cell-depleted T cells, or PBMCs.

Under the authors' procedure: Counts of nucleated cells, estimated from reference gene primer amplification, were obtained. TCRdb keeps only in-frame clones here, not all; method: immunoSEQ multiplex PCR. V and J calls and clone size follow that table, whereas D and trimming were derived from the DNA. The data hold around 13,000 clones, with approximately 80% observed a single time. V shed 4 bases and J shed 9 bases, with 18 bases lying between them. Germline-derived CDR1 and CDR2 are GTSNPN and SVGIG (reference sequence). The CDR3 covers 13 residues. This chain joins TRBV30 and TRBJ1-2, with D uncertain. Input material: peripheral blood. The TCR was taken from a man aged 40-49 years with active or convalescent COVID-19. CDR3 protein: CAWTGDIGVSYTF. CDR3 sequence (DNA): TGTGCCTGGACCGGAGATATTGGTGTTAGCTACACCTTC.